The present T cell receptor beta chain was sequenced within a study of blood T cell repertoires in COVID-19. Overall study context: Sites in the United States, Italy and Spain provided acute and convalescent COVID-19 samples. The analysed material was cDNA or gDNA that came from T cells, B-cell-depleted T cells, or PBMCs.

How the authors handled the data: Reference gene primer amplification gave nucleated cell count estimates. TCRdb's copy holds only in-frame clones and misses some; the assay was immunoSEQ multiplex PCR. V and J calls and clone size are those listed in that table; D and trimming were worked out from the DNA. The sample holds under 15,000 clones, 90% seen once. Germline lookup yields CDR1 SQVTM and CDR2 ANQGSEA. CDR3 length equals 14 residues. Trimming at V came to 3 bases and at J to 6 bases, leaving 6 bases not matched to a gene. Sequenced sample: peripheral blood. The rearrangement links TRBV29-1 to TRBJ2-2, with TRBD1 matching 8 bases. The receptor was isolated from a man aged 70-80 years with active COVID-19. CDR3 sequence: CSVDPGGRAGELFF. CDR3 bases: TGCAGCGTTGACCCAGGGGGCCGCGCCGGGGAGCTGTTTTTT.